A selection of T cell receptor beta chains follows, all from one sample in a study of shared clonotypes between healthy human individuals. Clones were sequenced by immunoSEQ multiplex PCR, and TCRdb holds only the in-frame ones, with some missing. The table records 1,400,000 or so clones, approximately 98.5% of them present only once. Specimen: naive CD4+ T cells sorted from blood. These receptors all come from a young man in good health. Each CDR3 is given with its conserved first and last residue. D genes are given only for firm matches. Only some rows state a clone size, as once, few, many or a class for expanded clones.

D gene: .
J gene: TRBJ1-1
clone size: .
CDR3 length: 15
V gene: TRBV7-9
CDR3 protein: CASSLAGSQNTEAFF
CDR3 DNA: TGTGCCAGCAGCTTAGCGGGCAGCCAGAACACTGAAGCTTTCTTT

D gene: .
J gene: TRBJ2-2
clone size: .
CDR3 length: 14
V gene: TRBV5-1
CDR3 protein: CASSLGENTGELFF
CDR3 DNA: TGCGCCAGCAGCTTGGGGGAAAACACCGGGGAGCTGTTTTTT

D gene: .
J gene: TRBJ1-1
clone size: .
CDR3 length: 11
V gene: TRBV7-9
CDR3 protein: CASRLGAEAFF
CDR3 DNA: TGTGCCAGCAGACTGGGGGCTGAAGCTTTCTTT

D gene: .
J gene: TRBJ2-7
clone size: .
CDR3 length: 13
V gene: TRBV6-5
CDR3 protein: CASSLAIDSVQYF
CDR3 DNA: TGTGCCAGCAGTTTAGCGATTGACTCGGTGCAGTACTTC

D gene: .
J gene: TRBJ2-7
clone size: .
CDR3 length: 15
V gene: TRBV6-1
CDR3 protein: CASTDPRSRAYEQYF
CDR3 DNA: TGTGCCAGCACGGACCCCAGGAGCCGAGCCTACGAGCAGTACTTC

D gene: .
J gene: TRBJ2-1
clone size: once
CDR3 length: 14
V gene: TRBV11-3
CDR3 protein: CASSLDLQGHEQFF
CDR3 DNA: TGTGCCAGCAGCTTAGACTTACAGGGTCATGAGCAGTTCTTC

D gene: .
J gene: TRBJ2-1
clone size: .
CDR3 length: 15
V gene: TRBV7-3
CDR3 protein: CASSLRRDSYNEQFF
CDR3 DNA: TGTGCCAGCAGCTTAAGGCGAGACTCCTACAATGAGCAGTTCTTC

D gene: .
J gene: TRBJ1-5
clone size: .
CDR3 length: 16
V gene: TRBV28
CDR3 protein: CASSSHRGNSNQPQHF
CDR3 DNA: TGTGCCAGCAGTTCCCACCGAGGTAATAGCAATCAGCCCCAGCATTTT

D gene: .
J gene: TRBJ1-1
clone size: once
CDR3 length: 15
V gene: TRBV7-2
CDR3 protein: CASSLGKGMDTEAFF
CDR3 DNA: TGTGCCAGCAGCTTAGGCAAGGGGATGGACACTGAAGCTTTCTTT

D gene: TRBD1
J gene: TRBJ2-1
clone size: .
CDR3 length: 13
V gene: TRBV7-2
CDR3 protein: CASRGRGPDEQFF
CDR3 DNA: TGTGCCAGCCGGGGCAGGGGGCCGGATGAGCAGTTCTTC

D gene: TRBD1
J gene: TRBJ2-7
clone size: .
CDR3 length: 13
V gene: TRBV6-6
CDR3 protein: CASSTGTGREQYF
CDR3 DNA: TGTGCCAGCAGTACTGGGACAGGGCGCGAGCAGTACTTC

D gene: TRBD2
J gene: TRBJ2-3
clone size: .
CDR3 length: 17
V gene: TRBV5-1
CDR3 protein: CASSLYLREGPTDTQYF
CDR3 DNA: TGCGCCAGCAGCTTGTACTTGAGGGAGGGCCCGACAGATACGCAGTATTTT

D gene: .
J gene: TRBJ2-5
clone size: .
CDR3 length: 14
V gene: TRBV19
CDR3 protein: CASSSDGFQETQYF
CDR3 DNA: TGTGCCAGTAGTAGCGACGGATTCCAAGAGACCCAGTACTTC

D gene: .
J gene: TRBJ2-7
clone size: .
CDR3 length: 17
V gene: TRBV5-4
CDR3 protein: CASSLGGGGFQSGEQYF
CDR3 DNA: TGTGCCAGCAGCTTGGGTGGTGGCGGTTTCCAGTCTGGCGAGCAGTACTTC

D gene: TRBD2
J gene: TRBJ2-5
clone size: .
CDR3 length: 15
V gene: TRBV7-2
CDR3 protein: CASSGGYRVSETQYF
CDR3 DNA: TGTGCCAGCTCGGGAGGGTATCGGGTCAGCGAGACCCAGTACTTC

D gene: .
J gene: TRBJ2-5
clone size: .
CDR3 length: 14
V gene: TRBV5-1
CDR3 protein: CASSLGQSQETQYF
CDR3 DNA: TGCGCCAGCAGCTTGGGACAGTCGCAAGAGACCCAGTACTTC

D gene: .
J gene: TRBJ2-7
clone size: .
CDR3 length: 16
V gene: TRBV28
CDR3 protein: CASSVPLVSVQDEQYF
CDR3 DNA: TGTGCCAGCAGTGTACCACTAGTTTCGGTCCAGGACGAGCAGTACTTC

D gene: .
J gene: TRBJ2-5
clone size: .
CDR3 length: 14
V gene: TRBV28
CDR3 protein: CASSSIEGWETQYF
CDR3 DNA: TGTGCCAGCAGTTCGATAGAGGGCTGGGAGACCCAGTACTTC

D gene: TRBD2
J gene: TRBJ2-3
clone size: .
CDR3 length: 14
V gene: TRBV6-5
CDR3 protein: CASRPAGGLNTQYF
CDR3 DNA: TGTGCCAGCAGACCAGCGGGAGGACTCAATACGCAGTATTTT

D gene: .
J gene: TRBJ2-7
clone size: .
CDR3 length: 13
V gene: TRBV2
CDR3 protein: CASRWTATYEQYF
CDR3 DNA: TGTGCCAGCCGATGGACAGCTACCTACGAGCAGTACTTC

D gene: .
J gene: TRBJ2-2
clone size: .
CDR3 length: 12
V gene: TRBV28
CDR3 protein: CASFSYAGELFF
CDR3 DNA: TGTGCCAGCTTCTCTTACGCCGGGGAGCTGTTTTTT

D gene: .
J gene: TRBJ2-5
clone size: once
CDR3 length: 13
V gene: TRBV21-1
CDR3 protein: CARPTASPETQYF
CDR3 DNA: TGTGCCAGGCCGACAGCCAGCCCTGAGACCCAGTACTTC

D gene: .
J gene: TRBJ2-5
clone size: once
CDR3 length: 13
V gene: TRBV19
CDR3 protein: CASSISGEETQYF
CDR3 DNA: TGTGCCAGTAGTATATCCGGTGAGGAGACCCAGTACTTC

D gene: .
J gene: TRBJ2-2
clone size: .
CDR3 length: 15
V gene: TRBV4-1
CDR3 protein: CASSQVGARVGELFF
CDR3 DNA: TGCGCCAGCAGCCAAGTAGGAGCGAGGGTCGGGGAGCTGTTTTTT

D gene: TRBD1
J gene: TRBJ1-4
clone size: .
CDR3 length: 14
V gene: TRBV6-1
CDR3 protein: CASRRQGAEEKLFF
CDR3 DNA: TGTGCCAGCAGGCGACAGGGGGCAGAGGAAAAACTGTTTTTT

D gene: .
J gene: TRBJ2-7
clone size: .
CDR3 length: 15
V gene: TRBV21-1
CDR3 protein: CASSKGEDGTGEQYF
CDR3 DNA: TGTGCCAGCAGCAAAGGAGAGGACGGAACGGGGGAGCAGTACTTC

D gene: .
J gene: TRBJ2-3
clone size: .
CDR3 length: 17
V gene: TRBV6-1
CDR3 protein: CASSGLGDLLRTDTQYF
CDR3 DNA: TGTGCCAGCAGTGGGTTGGGGGACCTACTTCGCACAGATACGCAGTATTTT

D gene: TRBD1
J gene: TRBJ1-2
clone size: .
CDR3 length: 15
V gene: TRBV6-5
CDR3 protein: CASTPGQAPYSGYTF
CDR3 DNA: TGTGCCAGCACCCCGGGACAGGCCCCATATTCCGGCTACACCTTC

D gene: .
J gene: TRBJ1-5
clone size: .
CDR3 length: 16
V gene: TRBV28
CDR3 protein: CASSPGSPKGDQPQHF
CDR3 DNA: TGTGCCAGCAGCCCGGGGTCTCCGAAAGGGGATCAGCCCCAGCATTTT

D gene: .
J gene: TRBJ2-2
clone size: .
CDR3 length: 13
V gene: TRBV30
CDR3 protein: CAWSQQGGGELFF
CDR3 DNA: TGTGCCTGGAGTCAGCAAGGGGGCGGGGAGCTGTTTTTT

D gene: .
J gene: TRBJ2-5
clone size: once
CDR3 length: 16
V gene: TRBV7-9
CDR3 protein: CASSLTVSHYQETQYF
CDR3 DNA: TGTGCCAGCAGCTTAACAGTTTCTCACTACCAAGAGACCCAGTACTTC

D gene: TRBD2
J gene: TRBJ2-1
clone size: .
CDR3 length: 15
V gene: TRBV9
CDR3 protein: CASSVAGTSFYEQFF
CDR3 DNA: TGTGCCAGCAGCGTTGCCGGGACTAGCTTCTATGAGCAGTTCTTC

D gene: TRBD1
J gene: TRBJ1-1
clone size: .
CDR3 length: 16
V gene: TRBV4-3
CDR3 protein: CASSQDMNRGHTEAFF
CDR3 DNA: TGCGCCAGCAGCCAAGATATGAACAGGGGGCACACTGAAGCTTTCTTT

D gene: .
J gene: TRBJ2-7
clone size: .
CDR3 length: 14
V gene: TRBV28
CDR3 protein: CASSFAGGSYEQYF
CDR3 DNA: TGTGCCAGCAGTTTCGCCGGGGGCTCCTACGAGCAGTACTTC

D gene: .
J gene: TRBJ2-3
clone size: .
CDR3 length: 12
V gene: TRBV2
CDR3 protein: CASVSRGDTQYF
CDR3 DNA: TGTGCCAGCGTTTCTAGGGGGGATACGCAGTATTTT

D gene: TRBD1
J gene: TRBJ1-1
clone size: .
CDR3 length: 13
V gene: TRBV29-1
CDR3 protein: CSVAGRQGVRAFF
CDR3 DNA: TGCAGCGTTGCGGGTCGACAGGGTGTGCGAGCTTTCTTT

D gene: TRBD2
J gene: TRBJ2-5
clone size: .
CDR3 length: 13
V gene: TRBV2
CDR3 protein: CASSDQREGTQYF
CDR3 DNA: TGTGCCAGCAGTGACCAGCGGGAGGGGACCCAGTACTTC

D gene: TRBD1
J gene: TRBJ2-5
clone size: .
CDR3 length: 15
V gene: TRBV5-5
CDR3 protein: CASSHRTGEQETQYF
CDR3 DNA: TGTGCCAGCAGCCATAGGACAGGGGAACAAGAGACCCAGTACTTC

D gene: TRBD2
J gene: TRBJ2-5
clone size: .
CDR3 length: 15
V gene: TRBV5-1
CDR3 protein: CASRDLAGGRETQYF
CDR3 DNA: TGCGCCAGCAGGGACCTAGCGGGAGGGAGGGAGACCCAGTACTTC

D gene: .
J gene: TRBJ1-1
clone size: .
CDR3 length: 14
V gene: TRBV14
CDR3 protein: CASSQEARNTEAFF
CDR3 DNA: TGTGCCAGCAGCCAAGAGGCCAGGAACACTGAAGCTTTCTTT

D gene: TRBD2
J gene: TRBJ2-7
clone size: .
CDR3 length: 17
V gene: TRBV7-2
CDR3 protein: CASSRSGLAGERYEQYF
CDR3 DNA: TGTGCCAGCAGCAGATCGGGACTAGCGGGAGAAAGGTACGAGCAGTACTTC

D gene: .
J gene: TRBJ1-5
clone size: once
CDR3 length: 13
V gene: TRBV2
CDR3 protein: CASSAGLDQPQHF
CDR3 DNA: TGTGCCAGCAGTGCCGGGTTAGATCAGCCCCAGCATTTT

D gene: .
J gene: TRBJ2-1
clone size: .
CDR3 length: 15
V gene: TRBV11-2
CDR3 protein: CASSLDRATPNEQFF
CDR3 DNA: TGTGCCAGCAGCTTAGATCGGGCTACCCCCAATGAGCAGTTCTTC

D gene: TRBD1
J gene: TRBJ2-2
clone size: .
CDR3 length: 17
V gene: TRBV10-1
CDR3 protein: CASSDPGQGMNTGELFF
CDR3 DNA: TGCGCCAGCAGTGATCCGGGACAGGGGATGAACACCGGGGAGCTGTTTTTT

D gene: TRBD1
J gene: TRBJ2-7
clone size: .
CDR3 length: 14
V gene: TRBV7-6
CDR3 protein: CASSSRPGGDEQYF
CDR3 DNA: TGTGCCAGCAGCTCCCGGCCAGGGGGCGACGAGCAGTACTTC

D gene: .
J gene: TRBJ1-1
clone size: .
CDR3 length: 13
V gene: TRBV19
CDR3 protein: CASLGRLNTEAFF
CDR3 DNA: TGTGCCAGTCTTGGACGGCTCAACACTGAAGCTTTCTTT

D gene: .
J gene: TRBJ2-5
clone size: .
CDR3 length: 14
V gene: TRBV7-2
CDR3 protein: CASSLILAQETQYF
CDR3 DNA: TGTGCCAGCAGCTTAATCCTAGCTCAAGAGACCCAGTACTTC

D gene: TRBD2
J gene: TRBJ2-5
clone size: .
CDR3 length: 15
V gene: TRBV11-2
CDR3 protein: CASSPPGLLQETQYF
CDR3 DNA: TGTGCCAGCAGCCCCCCGGGACTATTACAAGAGACCCAGTACTTC

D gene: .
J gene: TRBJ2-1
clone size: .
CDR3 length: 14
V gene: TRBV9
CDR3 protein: CASSVTRGHNEQFF
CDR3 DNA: TGTGCCAGCAGCGTCACCAGGGGCCACAATGAGCAGTTCTTC